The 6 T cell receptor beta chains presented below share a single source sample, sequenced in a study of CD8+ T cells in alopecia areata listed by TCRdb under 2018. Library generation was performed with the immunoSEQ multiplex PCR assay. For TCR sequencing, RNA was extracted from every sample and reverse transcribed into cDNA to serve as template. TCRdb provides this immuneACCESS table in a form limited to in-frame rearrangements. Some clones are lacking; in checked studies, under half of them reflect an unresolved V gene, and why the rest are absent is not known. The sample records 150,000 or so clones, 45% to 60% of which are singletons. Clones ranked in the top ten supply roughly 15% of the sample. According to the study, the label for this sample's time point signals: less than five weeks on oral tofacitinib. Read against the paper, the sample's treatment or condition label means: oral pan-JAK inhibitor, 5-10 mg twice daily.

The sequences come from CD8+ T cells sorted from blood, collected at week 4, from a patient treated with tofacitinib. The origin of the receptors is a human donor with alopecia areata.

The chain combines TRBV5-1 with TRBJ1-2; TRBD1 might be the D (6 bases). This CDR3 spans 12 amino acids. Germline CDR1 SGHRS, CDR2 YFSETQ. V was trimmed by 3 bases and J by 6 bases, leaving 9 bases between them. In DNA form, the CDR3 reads TGCGCCAGCAGCTCACAGGGTGATGGCTACACCTTC. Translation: CASSSQGDGYTF.

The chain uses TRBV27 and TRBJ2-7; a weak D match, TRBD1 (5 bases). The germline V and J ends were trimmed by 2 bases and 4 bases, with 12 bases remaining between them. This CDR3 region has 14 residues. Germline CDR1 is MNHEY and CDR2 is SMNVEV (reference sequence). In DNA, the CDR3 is TGTGCCAGCAGTTTAAGGGGTCCAACTTACGAGCAGTACTTC. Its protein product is CASSLRGPTYEQYF.

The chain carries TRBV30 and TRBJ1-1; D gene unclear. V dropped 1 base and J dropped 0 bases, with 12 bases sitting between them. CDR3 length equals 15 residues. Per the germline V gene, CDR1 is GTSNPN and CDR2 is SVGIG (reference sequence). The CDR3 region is CAWSALVGLNTEAFF. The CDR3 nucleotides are TGTGCCTGGAGTGCCCTTGTGGGGTTGAACACTGAAGCTTTCTTT.

The DNA of the CDR3 is TGTGCCTGGAGTGTAGAGATAACCACTACTGAAGCTTTCTTT. This codes for CAWSVEITTTEAFF. The chain employs TRBV30 and TRBJ1-1, with D hard to call. The V end was cut by 0 bases, the J end by 5 bases, with 13 bases between. This CDR3 is built from 14 residues. Germline V CDR1 and CDR2: GTSNPN, SVGIG (reference sequence).

The CDR3: CASSLTFGSNQPQHF. Written as DNA, the CDR3 is TGTGCCAGCAGCTTAACCTTTGGGAGCAATCAGCCCCAGCATTTT. The chain links TRBV6-5 to TRBJ1-5; no clear D gene. The CDR3 totals 15 residues. Trimming removed 6 bases from V and 1 base from J, with 13 bases in between. Germline V gene sequence: CDR1 MNHEY, CDR2 SVGAGI.

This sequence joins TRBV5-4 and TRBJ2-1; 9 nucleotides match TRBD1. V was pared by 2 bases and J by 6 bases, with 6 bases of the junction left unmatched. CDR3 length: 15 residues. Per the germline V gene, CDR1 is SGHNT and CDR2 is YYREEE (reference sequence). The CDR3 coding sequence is TGTGCCAGCAGCTTCCGGGACAGGGCTTTCAATGAGCAGTTCTTC. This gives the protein CASSFRDRAFNEQFF. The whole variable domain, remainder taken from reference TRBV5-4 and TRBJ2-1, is ETGVTQSPTHLIKTRGQQVTLRCSSQSGHNTVSWYQQALGQGPQFIFQYYREEENGRGNFPPRFSGLQFPNYSSELNVNALELDDSALYLCASSFRDRAFNEQFFGPGTRLTVL.